Shown below are 18 T cell receptor beta chains from a single sample sequenced in a study of CD8 T cells in Susac syndrome (dated by TCRdb to 2018 to 2020). The library was produced with the immunoSEQ multiplex PCR assay. RNA was extracted using the RNeasy kit, and about 0.5 to 1 ug of the RNA was reverse transcribed with random hexamers. In TCRdb, the public reads were trimmed at Q25 with fastp and aligned with MiXCR, with productive beta chains retained. Every CDR3 protein is listed once, alongside the most common genes and DNA of its rows. Recorded for this sample are approximately 100,000 distinct CDR3 sequences; 92% of them occurred a single time. About 0.15% of the sample is held by the ten biggest clonotypes. The sequenced sample was CD4+ T cells from PBMCs. Receptor source: a human donor in good health.

The chain recombines TRBV29-1 with TRBJ2-7; D gene ambiguous. Trimming took 2 bases from V and 2 from J, leaving 7 bases between them. The CDR3 covers 12 residues. Germline loops: CDR1 SQVTM, CDR2 ANQGSEA. The CDR3 bases are TGCAGCGTTGAATCGGGCACCTACGAGCAGTACTTC. Its protein is CSVESGTYEQYF.

The chain combines TRBV7-2 with TRBJ2-7; 7 bases are a match to TRBD2. Germline V CDR1 and CDR2: SGHTA, FQGNSA. The CDR3 loop spans 15 amino acids. Trimming took 4 bases from V and 0 from J; bases not matched to a gene: 6. CDR3 bases: TGTGCCAGCAGCTCGCAGCGGGGTAGCTCCTACGAGCAGTACTTC. Amino acids: CASSSQRGSSYEQYF. Variable domain in full (rest from reference TRBV7-2 and TRBJ2-7): GAGVSQSPSNKVTEKGKDVELRCDPISGHTALYWYRQSLGQGLEFLIYFQGNSAPDKSGLPSDRFSAERTGGSVSTLTIQRTQQEDSAVYLCASSSQRGSSYEQYFGPGTRLTVT.

CDR3 sequence reads: CSASGRQETQYF. CDR3 in DNA: TGCAGTGCTAGCGGGCGGCAAGAGACCCAGTACTTC. J is TRBJ2-5 and V is TRBV20-1, with D hard to call. V gave up 3 bases and J gave up 2 bases, with 7 bases separating them. The CDR3 totals 12 residues. The germline V gene has CDR1 DFQATT and CDR2 SNEGSKA (reference sequence).

The rearrangement links TRBV6-2 or TRBV6-3 to TRBJ2-7, with 10 bases identical to TRBD1. V was pared by 2 bases and J by 4 bases, with 2 bases of the junction left unmatched. The CDR3 spans 14 residues. Germline CDR1 is MNHEY and CDR2 is SVGEGT. This CDR3 reads CASSYRTGGYEQYF. The CDR3 coding sequence is TGTGCCAGCAGTTACCGGACAGGGGGTTACGAGCAGTACTTC.

The chain joins TRBV6-6 to TRBJ2-3, with D hard to call. Looked up from germline, CDR1 is MNHNY and CDR2 is SVGAGI (reference sequence). V was cut by 2 bases and J by 13 bases, with 10 bases left in between. The CDR3 runs 11 residues. CDR3 in DNA: TGTGCCAGCAGTTACGGCCAGGTTGAGTATTTT. It encodes CASSYGQVEYF.

The J gene is TRBJ2-7, the V gene TRBV6-6; tentative D call: TRBD1 (5 bases). V was trimmed by 0 bases and J by 2 bases, leaving 14 bases between them. Looked up from germline, CDR1 is MNHNY and CDR2 is SVGAGI (reference sequence). The CDR3 totals 16 residues. The CDR3: CASSYSRPGQPYEQYF. The CDR3 DNA is TGTGCCAGCAGTTACTCGAGACCAGGGCAGCCCTACGAGCAGTACTTC.

The rearrangement uses TRBV19 and TRBJ1-3; D gene uncertain. The CDR3 has 13 residues. Germline assignment: CDR1 LNHDA and CDR2 SQIVND (reference sequence). V was cut by 10 bases and J by 4 bases, with 14 bases left in between. CDR3 DNA sequence: TGTGCCACCGAAAAGGCGCCCGGAAACACCATATATTTT. As protein: CATEKAPGNTIYF.

V usage is TRBV5-6 and J usage is TRBJ1-4, with D perhaps TRBD1 (5 bases). Trimming took 2 bases from V and 1 from J, leaving 9 bases between them. Germline CDR1 is SGHDT and CDR2 is YYEEEE. This CDR3 region has 15 residues. CDR3 in amino acids: CASSFDDRTNEKLFF. The DNA of the CDR3 is TGTGCCAGCAGCTTCGATGACAGAACTAATGAAAAACTGTTTTTT.

The chain has TRBV20-1 and TRBJ2-3; a possible D gene is TRBD2 (5 bases). The CDR3 is 15 residues long. Germline-derived CDR1 and CDR2 are DFQATT and SNEGSKA (reference sequence). Trimming took 6 bases from V and 0 from J, leaving 16 bases between them. This CDR3 reads CSAPDFSSSTDTQYF. In nucleotides, the CDR3 is TGCAGTGCGCCGGACTTTTCATCTAGCACAGATACGCAGTATTTT.

The V and J genes are TRBV19 and TRBJ2-1, with D unclear. The germline gives CDR1 LNHDA, CDR2 SQIVND (reference sequence). This CDR3 spans 15 amino acids. V lost 3 bases, J lost 6 bases, and 15 bases lay in between. The DNA for the CDR3 is TGTGCCAGTAGTATCGCGCAGGCTCCATTCAATGAGCAGTTCTTC. Translated, it gives CASSIAQAPFNEQFF.

This clonotype has just one count. The rearrangement links TRBV7-9 to TRBJ2-1; D is tentatively TRBD1 or TRBD2 (5 bases each). CDR1 and CDR2 from the germline V gene are SEHNR and FQNEAQ (reference sequence). The CDR3 extends over 15 amino acids. Trimming removed 0 bases at V and 6 bases at J, with 12 bases between. The CDR3, as DNA: TGTGCCAGCAGCTTAGCGGGACCGATCCGCAATGAGCAGTTCTTC. It is translated as CASSLAGPIRNEQFF. Variable domain in full (rest from reference TRBV7-9 and TRBJ2-1): DTGVSQNPRHKITKRGQNVTFRCDPISEHNRLYWYRQTLGQGPEFLTYFQNEAQLEKSRLLSDRFSAERPKGSFSTLEIQRTEQGDSAMYLCASSLAGPIRNEQFFGPGTRLTVL.

This clonotype has more than one count but fewer than ten. This chain links TRBV6-2 or TRBV6-3 with TRBJ2-7, with a weak D call TRBD1 (6 bases). The V end lost 6 bases, the J end lost 1 base, and 19 bases lay between the germline ends. Germline V gene data show CDR1 as MNHEY and CDR2 as SVGEGT. This CDR3 region has 16 residues. The chain's CDR3 is CASRRSTGISSYEQYF. CDR3 coding DNA: TGTGCCAGCAGGCGGTCCACAGGGATCTCATCCTACGAGCAGTACTTC.

V is TRBV7-8 and J is TRBJ2-7; D might be TRBD2 (5 bases). Trimming removed 5 bases from V and 6 bases from J, with 23 bases in between. CDR1 is SGHVS and CDR2 is FQNEAQ in the germline V gene. The CDR3 is 16 residues long. CDR3 DNA sequence: TGTGCCAGCAGCCTCGATGGGAGACACGGGTATGCCGAGCAGTACTTC. Translated: CASSLDGRHGYAEQYF.

Written as DNA, the CDR3 is TGTGCCAGCAAAGACAGCCTTTCTAATGAAAAACTGTTTTTT. The encoded protein is CASKDSLSNEKLFF. The V call is TRBV25-1, the J call TRBJ1-4; D is perhaps TRBD1 (5 bases). Germline values: CDR1 MGHDK, CDR2 SYGVNS. The CDR3 spans 14 residues. The V end was cut by 7 bases, the J end by 3 bases, with 12 bases between. Full variable domain (missing parts from reference TRBV25-1 and TRBJ1-4): EADIYQTPRYLVIGTGKKITLECSQTMGHDKMYWYQQDPGMELHLIHYSYGVNSTEKGDLSSESTVSRIRTEHFPLTLESARPSHTSQYLCASKDSLSNEKLFFGSGTQLSVL.

CDR3 sequence: CASRLTGGLRTGELFF. CDR3 in DNA: TGTGCCAGCAGGCTGACGGGGGGCCTTCGTACCGGGGAGCTGTTTTTT. This chain connects TRBV18 to TRBJ2-2; TRBD2 might be the D (7 bases). Trimming cost V 8 bases and J 5 bases, with 21 bases left between them. Germline CDR1 and CDR2: KGHSH and LQKENI. The CDR3 extends over 16 amino acids.

The CDR3, as DNA: TGCGCCAGCAGCTTGGCCGGGGCAGAGAAGACTGAAGCTTTCTTT. It translates to CASSLAGAEKTEAFF. V gene TRBV5-1 combines with J gene TRBJ1-1; D is possibly TRBD1 (5 bases). The CDR3 sequence is 15 residues long. Trimming cost V 0 bases and J 5 bases, with 14 bases left between them. The germline V gene encodes CDR1 SGHRS and CDR2 YFSETQ.

The chain recombines TRBV2 with TRBJ1-1; D not resolved. The CDR3 runs to 10 residues. Trimming shortened V by 5 bases and J by 3 bases, and 1 base separated the two germline ends. Germline values: CDR1 SNHLY, CDR2 FYNNEI. The DNA of the CDR3 is TGTGCCAGCAGTTACACTGAAGCTTTCTTT. Translated, it gives CASSYTEAFF.

This chain uses TRBV14 with TRBJ2-1, with 8 positions matching TRBD2. The CDR3 is 16 amino acids. The V gene end was trimmed by 5 bases and the J gene end by 6 bases; junction bases not matched to a gene: 12. Germline values: CDR1 SGHDN, CDR2 FVKESK. The CDR3 nucleotides are TGTGCCAGCAGCGCCCACCGGGAGGGCCCTTTCAATGAGCAGTTCTTC. Residues: CASSAHREGPFNEQFF. The full variable domain, its missing parts supplied by reference TRBV14 and TRBJ2-1, is EAGVTQFPSHSVIEKGQTVTLRCDPISGHDNLYWYRRVMGKEIKFLLHFVKESKQDESGMPNNRFLAERTGGTYSTLKVQPAELEDSGVYFCASSAHREGPFNEQFFGPGTRLTVL.